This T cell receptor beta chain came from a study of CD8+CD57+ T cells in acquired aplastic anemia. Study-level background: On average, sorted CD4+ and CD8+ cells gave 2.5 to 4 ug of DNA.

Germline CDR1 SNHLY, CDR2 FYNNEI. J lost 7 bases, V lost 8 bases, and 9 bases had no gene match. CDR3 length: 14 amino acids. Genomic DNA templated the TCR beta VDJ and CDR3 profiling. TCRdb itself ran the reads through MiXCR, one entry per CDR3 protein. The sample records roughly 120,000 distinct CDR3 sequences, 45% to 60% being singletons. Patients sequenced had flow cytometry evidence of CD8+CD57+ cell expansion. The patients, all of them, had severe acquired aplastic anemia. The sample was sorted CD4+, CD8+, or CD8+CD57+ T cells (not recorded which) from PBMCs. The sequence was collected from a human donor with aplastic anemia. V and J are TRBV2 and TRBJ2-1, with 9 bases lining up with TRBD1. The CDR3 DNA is TGTGCCAGCTGGGGACAGGGATTTGGGAATGAGCAGTTCTTC. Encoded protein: CASWGQGFGNEQFF.